Listed here are 21 T cell receptor beta chains from one sample, sequenced in a study of blood T cell repertoires in COVID-19. Clones were sequenced by immunoSEQ multiplex PCR, and TCRdb holds only the in-frame ones, with some missing. Found here are around 220,000 clones, roughly 87% of them singletons; the top ten hold roughly 6%. Sequencing was performed on PBMCs or T cells enriched from blood (not recorded which). The source of these receptors is a woman in her twenties or thirties with acute COVID-19.

The chain is built from TRBV5-1 and TRBJ2-4; TRBD1 matches at 9 bases. Per the germline V gene, CDR1 is SGHRS and CDR2 is YFSETQ. The CDR3 runs 16 residues. After removal of 0 bases from V and 1 base from J, the junction contained 2 bases not matched to a gene. CDR3 sequence: CASSLGDREAKNIQYF. As DNA, the CDR3 is TGCGCCAGCAGCTTGGGGGACAGGGAGGCCAAAAACATTCAGTACTTC.

The gene calls are TRBV4-1 and TRBJ1-1; no firm D call. V gave up 3 bases and J gave up 0 bases, with 17 bases separating them. The CDR3 is 17 residues long. CDR1 and CDR2 from the germline V gene are MGHRA and YSYEKL. In nucleotides, the CDR3 is TGCGCCAGCAGCCACCTAGGGAGAATCCGGTTGAACACTGAAGCTTTCTTT. It translates to CASSHLGRIRLNTEAFF.

The J gene is TRBJ1-6, the V gene TRBV27; D perhaps matches TRBD1 (5 bases). Looked up from germline, CDR1 is MNHEY and CDR2 is SMNVEV (reference sequence). The CDR3 covers 17 residues. V was clipped by 5 bases and J by 4 bases, with 18 bases between them. The chain's CDR3 is CASSPSGGGRYNSPLHF. DNA for the CDR3: TGTGCCAGCAGTCCCTCGGGGGGAGGACGGTATAATTCACCCCTCCACTTT.

Remarks on this clone: Relative to the germline gene, one junction end is altered; a read error may explain this. The chain uses TRBV5-1 and TRBJ2-1; D is unresolved. This CDR3 region has 12 residues. Looked up from germline, CDR1 is SGHRS and CDR2 is YFSETQ. This chain's CDR3 is CASTLNGNEQFF. The DNA of the CDR3 is TGCGCCAGCACCTTGAACGGGAATGAGCAGTTCTTC.

J is TRBJ1-1 and V is TRBV7-9; no definite D call. The CDR3 spans 14 residues. V lost 4 bases and J lost 2, with 11 bases in between. Per the germline V gene, CDR1 is SEHNR and CDR2 is FQNEAQ (reference sequence). The CDR3 sequence is CASSSSGRNTEAFF. CDR3 DNA: TGTGCCAGCAGCTCGTCCGGGAGAAACACTGAAGCTTTCTTT. Supplemented by reference TRBV7-9 and TRBJ1-1, the full variable domain reads DTGVSQNPRHKITKRGQNVTFRCDPISEHNRLYWYRQTLGQGPEFLTYFQNEAQLEKSRLLSDRFSAERPKGSFSTLEIQRTEQGDSAMYLCASSSSGRNTEAFFGQGTRLTVV.

V is TRBV9 and J is TRBJ1-2; 11 positions agree with TRBD1. Per the germline V gene, CDR1 is SGDLS and CDR2 is YYNGEE. This CDR3 contains 15 residues. The V gene end was trimmed by 5 bases and the J gene end by 3 bases; junction bases not matched to a gene: 6. CDR3 bases: TGTGCCAGCAGAGCTGGGACAGGGGGGCACTATGGCTACACCTTC. As protein: CASRAGTGGHYGYTF. The whole variable domain, filled in from reference TRBV9 and TRBJ1-2, reads DSGVTQTPKHLITATGQRVTLRCSPRSGDLSVYWYQQSLDQGLQFLIQYYNGEERAKGNILERFSAQQFPDLHSELNLSSLELGDSALYFCASRAGTGGHYGYTFGSGTRLTVV.

V usage is TRBV7-9 and J usage is TRBJ2-3, with 8 bases fitting TRBD2. Germline assignment: CDR1 SEHNR and CDR2 FQNEAQ (reference sequence). Unmatched junction bases numbered 17, after V lost 5 bases and J lost 10 bases. The CDR3 consists of 16 residues. The CDR3 region has the DNA TGTGCCAGCAGCCAATACACCGGGACTAGTATCGTTGCGCAGTATTTT. This encodes CASSQYTGTSIVAQYF. Based on the CDR3 plus reference TRBV7-9 and TRBJ2-3, the full variable domain is DTGVSQNPRHKITKRGQNVTFRCDPISEHNRLYWYRQTLGQGPEFLTYFQNEAQLEKSRLLSDRFSAERPKGSFSTLEIQRTEQGDSAMYLCASSQYTGTSIVAQYFGPGTRLTVL.

The V gene is TRBV6-2 or TRBV6-3, the J gene TRBJ1-1; the match to TRBD1 covers 7 bases. The CDR3 is made up of 13 amino acids. The junction had 5 bases not matched to a gene; V was cut back by 2 bases and J by 8 bases. Germline CDR1 is MNHEY and CDR2 is SVGEGT. The CDR3 DNA is TGTGCCAGCAGTTACCCCCTGGACAGGGAAGCTTTCTTT. This gives the protein CASSYPLDREAFF.

This rearrangement joins TRBV19 to TRBJ2-3; 10 nucleotides agree with TRBD2. The CDR3 is 14 amino acids. Trimming cost V 6 bases and J 4 bases; bases outside gene matches: 4. The V gene's germline CDR1 is LNHDA and CDR2 SQIVND (reference sequence). The CDR3 region is CASRASGSADTQYF. The DNA of the CDR3 is TGTGCCAGTAGGGCTAGCGGGAGCGCAGATACGCAGTATTTT.

The DNA of the CDR3 is TGTGCCAGCAGTTCGACAGGGGTGGGGAGTCCCTACGAGCAGTACTTC. It encodes CASSSTGVGSPYEQYF. The chain joins TRBV28 to TRBJ2-7; 8 nucleotides line up with TRBD1. V lost 4 bases and J lost 2; bases outside the gene matches: 10. This CDR3 is 16 amino acids long. Per germline, CDR1 MDHEN and CDR2 SYDVKM.

The rearrangement joins TRBV6-6 to TRBJ1-4, with 7 bases aligning to TRBD1. Germline lookup yields CDR1 MNHNY and CDR2 SVGAGI (reference sequence). The trim removed 5 bases at V and 4 bases at J, leaving 13 bases unmatched. The CDR3 spans 17 residues. The CDR3: CASSPGTVFLFNEKLFF. The CDR3 DNA reads as TGTGCCAGCAGTCCAGGGACAGTCTTTCTTTTTAATGAAAAACTGTTTTTT.

This clone was seen only once. This chain connects TRBV15 to TRBJ2-7; 10 nucleotides align to TRBD1. In germline, CDR1 is LNHNV, CDR2 YYDKDF (reference sequence). V was pared by 0 bases and J by 6 bases, with 2 bases of the junction left unmatched. This CDR3 has 14 residues. The CDR3 region is CATSRERTGGEQYF. The CDR3 DNA sequence: TGTGCCACCAGCAGAGAGCGGACAGGGGGCGAGCAGTACTTC. The whole variable domain, filled in from reference TRBV15 and TRBJ2-7, reads DAMVIQNPRYQVTQFGKPVTLSCSQTLNHNVMYWYQQKSSQAPKLLFHYYDKDFNNEADTPDNFQSRRPNTSFCFLDIRSPGLGDTAMYLCATSRERTGGEQYFGPGTRLTVT.

V gene TRBV11-2 combines with J gene TRBJ1-6, with TRBD1 matching 8 bases. The J segment lost 7 bases and the V segment lost 1 base, leaving 3 bases of the junction unmatched. The CDR3 extends over 15 amino acids. Germline CDR1 SGHAT, CDR2 FQNNGV. For the CDR3, the DNA is TGTGCCAGCAGCTTAGGGACAGGGCTAAATTCACCCCTCCACTTT. Translated, it gives CASSLGTGLNSPLHF.

The chain uses TRBV6-1 and TRBJ1-5, with D hard to call. Trimming shortened V by 1 base and J by 6 bases, and 10 bases separated the two germline ends. This CDR3 has 14 amino acids. The germline CDR1 and CDR2 sequences are MNHNS and SASEGT. The DNA for the CDR3 is TGTGCCAGCAGTGAAGGAGTTAGCGCTCAGCCCCAGCATTTT. As protein: CASSEGVSAQPQHF.

This clone was found a few times. The chain combines TRBV3-1 (or the pseudogene TRBV3-2) with TRBJ1-2, with 9 bases matching TRBD1. The CDR3 covers 13 residues. Germline V gene data show CDR1 as LGHDT and CDR2 as YNNKEL (reference sequence). V trimming: 6 bases; J trimming: 7 bases; junction bases outside the gene matches: 6. CDR3 amino acids: CASRTGTGFGYTF. As DNA, the CDR3 is TGTGCCAGCAGGACCGGGACAGGGTTTGGCTACACCTTC.

The table lists this clone with a few counts. The chain employs TRBV7-9 and TRBJ2-2; 8 bases fit TRBD1. The length of the CDR3 is 16 residues. Germline assignment: CDR1 SEHNR and CDR2 FQNEAQ (reference sequence). With V trimmed by 1 base and J by 5 bases, 6 bases remained unmatched. The CDR3 DNA reads as TGTGCCAGCAGCTTAGTCAGGGGGCTAAAGACCGGGGAGCTGTTTTTT. Its translation: CASSLVRGLKTGELFF.

J is TRBJ1-1 and V is TRBV30, with a tentative D call TRBD1 (6 bases). From germline, CDR1 is GTSNPN and CDR2 SVGIG (reference sequence). The CDR3 is made up of 13 amino acids. Trimming cost V 1 base and J 12 bases, with 18 bases left between them. In DNA form, the CDR3 reads TGTGCCTGGAGTGGCAGCCGGGACACCAGAACTTTCTTT. This gives the protein CAWSGSRDTRTFF.

The V and J genes are TRBV19 and TRBJ2-7, with 11 positions matching TRBD1. Germline CDR1 is LNHDA and CDR2 is SQIVND (reference sequence). The trim removed 6 bases at V and 0 bases at J, leaving 4 bases unmatched. The CDR3 runs 15 residues. The CDR3 DNA reads as TGTGCCAGTAGGAGGACAGGGGGCGACTCCTACGAGCAGTACTTC. Residues: CASRRTGGDSYEQYF. The full variable domain, its missing parts supplied by reference TRBV19 and TRBJ2-7, is DGGITQSPKYLFRKEGQNVTLSCEQNLNHDAMYWYRQDPGQGLRLIYYSQIVNDFQKGDIAEGYSVSREKKESFPLTVTSAQKNPTAFYLCASRRTGGDSYEQYFGPGTRLTVT.

This clone was recorded only once. This sequence joins TRBV6-5 and TRBJ1-6, with 7 nucleotides matching TRBD1. CDR3 length equals 15 residues. V was clipped by 5 bases and J by 7 bases; unmatched bases: 8. CDR1 MNHEY and CDR2 SVGAGI come from the germline V gene. CDR3 protein: CASSRPRDRNSPLHF. The CDR3 nucleotides read TGTGCCAGCAGTCGTCCCCGGGACAGAAATTCACCCCTCCACTTT.

J is TRBJ1-2 and V is TRBV27; 10 bases match TRBD1. Unmatched junction bases numbered 15, after V lost 6 bases and J lost 8 bases. This CDR3 is built from 16 residues. The germline CDR1 and CDR2 sequences are MNHEY and SMNVEV (reference sequence). This chain's CDR3 is CASSRDRGRIGRGYTF. In nucleotides, the CDR3 is TGTGCCAGCAGCCGGGACAGGGGCCGTATCGGAAGGGGCTACACCTTC.

This chain uses TRBV5-1 with TRBJ1-5, with D unclear. Trimming shortened V by 0 bases and J by 7 bases, and 11 bases separated the two germline ends. The CDR3 spans 14 residues. CDR1 and CDR2 from the germline V gene are SGHRS and YFSETQ. The CDR3 nucleotides are TGCGCCAGCAGCTTGGCCCCGGAGGTACAGCCCCAGCATTTT. It encodes CASSLAPEVQPQHF.